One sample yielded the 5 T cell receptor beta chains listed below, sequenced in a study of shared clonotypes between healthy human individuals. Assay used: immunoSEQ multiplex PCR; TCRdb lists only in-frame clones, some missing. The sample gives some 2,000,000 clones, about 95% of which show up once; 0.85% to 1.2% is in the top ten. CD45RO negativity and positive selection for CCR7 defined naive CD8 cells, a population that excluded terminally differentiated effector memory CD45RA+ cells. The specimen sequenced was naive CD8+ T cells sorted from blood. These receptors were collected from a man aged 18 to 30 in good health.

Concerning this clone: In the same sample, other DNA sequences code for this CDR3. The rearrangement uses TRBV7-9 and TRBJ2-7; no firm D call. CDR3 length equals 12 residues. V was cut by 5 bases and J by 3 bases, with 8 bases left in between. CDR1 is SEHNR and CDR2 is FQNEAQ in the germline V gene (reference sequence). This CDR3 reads CASSPNSYEQYF. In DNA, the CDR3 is TGTGCCAGCAGCCCGAACAGCTACGAGCAGTACTTC.

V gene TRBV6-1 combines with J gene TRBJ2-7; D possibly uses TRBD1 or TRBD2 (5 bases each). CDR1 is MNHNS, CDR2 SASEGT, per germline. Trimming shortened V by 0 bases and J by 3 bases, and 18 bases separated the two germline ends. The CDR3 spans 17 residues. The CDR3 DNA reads TGTGCCAGCAGTGAAGCGTTCTATGGGCAGGGAGTCTACGAGCAGTACTTC. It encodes CASSEAFYGQGVYEQYF.

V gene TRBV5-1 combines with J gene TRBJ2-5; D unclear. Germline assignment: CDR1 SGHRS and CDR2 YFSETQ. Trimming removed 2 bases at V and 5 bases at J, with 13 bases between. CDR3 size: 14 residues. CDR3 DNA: TGCGCCAGCAGCTTAGGACCTGCCTGGGAGACCCAGTACTTC. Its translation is CASSLGPAWETQYF.

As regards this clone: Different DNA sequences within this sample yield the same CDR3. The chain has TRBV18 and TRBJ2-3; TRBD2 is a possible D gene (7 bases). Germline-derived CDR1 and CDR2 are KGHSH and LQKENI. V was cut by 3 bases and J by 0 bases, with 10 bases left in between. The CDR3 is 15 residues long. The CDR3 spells CASSPGGPSTDTQYF. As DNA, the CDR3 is TGTGCCAGCTCACCCGGGGGGCCTAGCACAGATACGCAGTATTTT.

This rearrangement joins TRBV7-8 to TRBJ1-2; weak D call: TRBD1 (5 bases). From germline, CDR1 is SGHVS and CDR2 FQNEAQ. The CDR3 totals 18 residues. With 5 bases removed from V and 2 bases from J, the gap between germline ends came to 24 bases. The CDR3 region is CASSLSEWGLGGNYGYTF. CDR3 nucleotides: TGTGCCAGCAGCCTATCGGAATGGGGACTCGGCGGAAACTATGGCTACACCTTC.